This TCR beta chain originates from a study of cytomegalovirus exposure and HLA in healthy donors. 60 Vbeta and 13 Jbeta primers were used in PCR. Repertoires were generated with immunoSEQ multiplex PCR, while TCRdb's copy carries only in-frame clones and drops some. The sample carries more than 75,000 clones, roughly 85% recorded once. On this clone: Its antigen is as yet unknown.

The CDR3 spans 15 residues. V was clipped by 5 bases and J by 9 bases; unmatched bases: 15. CDR1 is SGHTA, CDR2 FQGNSA, per germline. Overall study findings and caveats: Some 150 TCR beta chains were listed as cytomegalovirus-associated. For TCR beta chains, V- and J-gene trimming was later linked to a missense DCLRE1C variant.

The TCR comes from a man younger than 45 in good health and CMV-seronegative. The sequenced material came from PBMCs. The chain is built from TRBV7-2 and TRBJ2-7, with 8 bases identical to TRBD2. CDR3 nucleotides: TGTGCCAGCAGCCTCACCAACCCGGGACTAGTCGGGCAGTACTTC. It yields the protein CASSLTNPGLVGQYF. Filled out from reference TRBV7-2 and TRBJ2-7, the complete variable domain reads GAGVSQSPSNKVTEKGKDVELRCDPISGHTALYWYRQSLGQGLEFLIYFQGNSAPDKSGLPSDRFSAERTGGSVSTLTIQRTQQEDSAVYLCASSLTNPGLVGQYFGPGTRLTVT.